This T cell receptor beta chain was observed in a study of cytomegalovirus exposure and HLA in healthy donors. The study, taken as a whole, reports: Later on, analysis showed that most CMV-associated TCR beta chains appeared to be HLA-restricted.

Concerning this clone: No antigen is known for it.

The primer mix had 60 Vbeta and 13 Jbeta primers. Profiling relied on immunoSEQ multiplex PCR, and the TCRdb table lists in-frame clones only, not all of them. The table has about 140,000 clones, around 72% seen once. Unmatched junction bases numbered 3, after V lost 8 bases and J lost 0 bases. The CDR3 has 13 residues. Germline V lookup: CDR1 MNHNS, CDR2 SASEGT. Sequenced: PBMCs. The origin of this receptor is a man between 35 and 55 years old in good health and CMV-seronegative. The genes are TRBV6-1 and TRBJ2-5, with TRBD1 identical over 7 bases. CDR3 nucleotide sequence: TGTGCCAGCTCGAGGGGGCACCAAGAGACCCAGTACTTC. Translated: CASSRGHQETQYF.